The clone carrying this T cell receptor beta chain was seen many times. CDR3 length equals 13 residues. The ends were cut back, 7 bases at V and 0 bases at J, with 7 bases in the middle. The data derive from a study of early T cells in non-severe SARS-CoV-2 infection. Study summary: The authors sequenced bulk RNA from unsorted whole blood, leaving chains unpaired.

Attachment of unique molecular identifiers to individual cDNA molecules was performed. One entry per CDR3 protein results from TCRdb running MiXCR on the 5' RACE reads. This table holds 45,000 to 50,000 distinct CDR3 sequences, about 6% found once. The receptor comes from an adult who was a healthcare worker with PCR-confirmed SARS-CoV-2 infection or an uninfected control (not recorded which). The chain has TRBV12-3 or TRBV12-4 and TRBJ1-5; D gene uncertain. The sequencing used whole blood, collected at baseline. CDR3 loop: CASNKNSNQPQHF. CDR3 in DNA: TGTGCCAGCAATAAGAATAGCAATCAGCCCCAGCATTTT.